This TCR beta chain originates from a study of cytomegalovirus exposure and HLA in healthy donors. The repertoire was sequenced with immunoSEQ multiplex PCR; TCRdb's copy has only in-frame clones and lacks some. The sample carries roughly 67,000 clones, roughly nine tenths recorded once. CDR1 is SGHTA, CDR2 FQGTGA, per germline. Between the trimmed V and J ends, which lost 2 bases and 3 bases, there was a span of 8 bases. The CDR3 runs to 13 residues. These donors were members of the roughly 130-subject validation cohort, a group separate from the approximately 640-subject first cohort. Of note for this clone: The antigen remains undetermined.

Study results and limitations: Cytomegalovirus association was listed for 164 TCR beta chains. Confirmation was obtained in vitro that three CMV-associated chains are specific for CMV antigens.

The chain recombines TRBV7-3 with TRBJ2-7; D is possibly TRBD2 (6 bases). The TCR originated in a man aged 18-30 years in good health and CMV-seronegative. Input material: PBMCs. The DNA for the CDR3 is TGTGCCAGCAGCTTATTGGGGGGCTACGAGCAGTACTTC. Its protein is CASSLLGGYEQYF. The entire variable domain, with the rest obtained from reference TRBV7-3 and TRBJ2-7, is as follows: GAGVSQTPSNKVTEKGKYVELRCDPISGHTALYWYRQSLGQGPEFLIYFQGTGAADDSGLPNDRFFAVRPEGSVSTLKIQRTERGDSAVYLCASSLLGGYEQYFGPGTRLTVT.